The 3 T cell receptor beta chains given below trace back to one sample, sequenced in a study of spatial heterogeneity in lung cancer. Whole-study findings and limits: Counts that tracked tumor mutation counts were those of expanded intratumoral alpha and beta TCRs.

The antigens for these receptors are not known. As to time point: sample taken at primary tumor resection. TCRdb analysed the 5' RACE reads with MiXCR anew, one entry per CDR3 protein. The sample has 16,000 or so distinct CDR3 sequences, 6.5% to 7% seen once. Sequenced material: lung tumor tissue, taken at surgery. The receptor source for this set is a female donor with early-stage non-small cell lung cancer.

This clonotype was observed many times. The chain has TRBV20-1 and TRBJ1-1, with 8 bases lining up with TRBD1. Germline V gene data show CDR1 as DFQATT and CDR2 as SNEGSKA (reference sequence). V dropped 4 bases and J dropped 1; count of bases not matched to a gene: 11. CDR3 length: 16 amino acids. CDR3 sequence reads: CSANLKTGASNTEAFF. The DNA of the CDR3 is TGCAGTGCTAACCTCAAGACAGGGGCCTCGAACACTGAAGCTTTCTTT.

This clonotype was picked up many times. The V call is TRBV25-1, the J call TRBJ1-2, with 11 bases identical to TRBD1. V was pared by 6 bases and J by 8 bases, with 14 bases of the junction left unmatched. Germline V gene lookup returns CDR1 MGHDK and CDR2 SYGVNS. The CDR3 runs to 16 residues. The CDR3 sequence: CASSGGLDRGHRGYTF. The CDR3 nucleotides read TGTGCCAGCAGCGGTGGACTGGACAGGGGGCATCGGGGCTACACCTTC.

This clonotype is classed as medium-sized (0.01 to 0.1%). V is TRBV12-5 and J is TRBJ2-2; D perhaps matches TRBD2 (5 bases). The CDR3 runs 13 residues. Germline CDR1 and CDR2: LGHNT and FRNRAP. The ends were cut back, 9 bases at V and 7 bases at J, with 15 bases in the middle. CDR3 amino acids: CASAPVAGGELFF. CDR3 in DNA: TGTGCTAGCGCACCCGTGGCGGGCGGGGAGCTGTTTTTT.